This T cell receptor beta chain was sequenced in a study of CD8 T cells in ankylosing spondylitis. Trimming removed 2 bases at V and 1 base at J, with 15 bases between. This CDR3 has 17 amino acids. TCRdb fed the 5' RACE reads into MiXCR, producing one record per CDR3 protein. The sample lists some 300,000 distinct CDR3 sequences, around 20% seen once, with 3.5% to 4.5% in the top ten. The V and J genes are TRBV12-3 or TRBV12-4 and TRBJ2-1; perhaps TRBD2 as D (6 bases). This clonotype was obtained from a female donor with ankylosing spondylitis or in good health (not recorded which). Sequencing was done on a sample of blood, either unsorted or a sorted T cell fraction (not recorded which). CDR3 coding DNA: TGTGCCAGCAGTTTAATCTCGGGAGAGGGATCCTACAATGAGCAGTTCTTC. Encoded protein: CASSLISGEGSYNEQFF.